This T cell receptor (beta chain) was captured in a study of cytomegalovirus exposure and HLA in healthy donors. General study findings and limits: In a later analysis, TCR beta V- and J-gene trimming showed a link to a missense DCLRE1C variant.

13 Jbeta primers and 60 Vbeta primers were used for the PCR. Sequencing used immunoSEQ multiplex PCR; TCRdb keeps in-frame clones, though not all of them. Here the sample spans about 90,000 clones, just under 90% being singletons. Remarks on this clone: Its antigen remains unknown.

This TCR was sampled from a man between 18 and 29 years old in good health and CMV-seronegative. Sequenced sample: PBMCs.

CDR3 DNA: TGCGCCAGCAGCCAAACAGGGAAAGTGAGTCAGAAGACCCAGTACTTC. It yields the protein CASSQTGKVSQKTQYF. The chain combines TRBV4-1 with TRBJ2-5; tentatively, D is TRBD1 (6 bases). This CDR3 is 16 amino acids long. V was clipped by 2 bases and J by 6 bases, with 19 bases between them. CDR1 MGHRA and CDR2 YSYEKL come from the germline V gene.